The clone carrying this T cell receptor (beta chain) turned up a few times. The antigen is not known. This specimen belongs to a study of molecular identifiers for immune sequencing clone quantification. Study-level findings and limits: The sizes of highly expanded clones could be underestimated when identical TCR molecules share a barcode.

Each CDR3 protein gets one entry after TCRdb re-called the PCR reads with MiXCR. The data hold 490,000 or so distinct CDR3 sequences, with roughly 26% observed a single time. Sorted naive CD8 T cells, about 17,000 to 1,000,000, were sequenced from 10%, 30% or 50% RNA. CDR3 length: 13 amino acids. Germline assignment: CDR1 DFQATT and CDR2 SNEGSKA (reference sequence). Trimming took off 4 bases at V and 3 bases at J, with 11 bases between the two ends. The sample taken for sequencing was naive CD8+ T cells from blood, with Jurkat cell RNA spiked in. The subset was: FACS-sorted CD8+CD4-CCR7+CD45RA+ naive T cells. The chain is built from TRBV20-1 and TRBJ2-3; D gene uncertain. This receptor was identified in a human donor in good health. Some libraries in this study had Jurkat cell RNA spiked in. CDR3 loop: CSAKGLGTDTQYF. The CDR3 DNA follows: TGCAGTGCTAAGGGTTTAGGGACAGATACGCAGTATTTT.